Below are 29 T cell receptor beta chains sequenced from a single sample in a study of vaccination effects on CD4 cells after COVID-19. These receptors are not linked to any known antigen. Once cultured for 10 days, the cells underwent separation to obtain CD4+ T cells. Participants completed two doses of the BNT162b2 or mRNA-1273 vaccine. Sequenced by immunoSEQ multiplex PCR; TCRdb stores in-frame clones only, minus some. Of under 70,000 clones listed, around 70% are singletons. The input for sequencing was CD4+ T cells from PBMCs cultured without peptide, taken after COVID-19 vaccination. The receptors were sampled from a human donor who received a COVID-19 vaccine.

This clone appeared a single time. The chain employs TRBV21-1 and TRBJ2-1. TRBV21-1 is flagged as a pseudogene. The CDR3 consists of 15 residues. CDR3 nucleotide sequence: TGTGCCAGCATGGCAGGGGGGGGCGTAGACAATGAGCAGTTCTTC. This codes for CASMAGGGVDNEQFF.

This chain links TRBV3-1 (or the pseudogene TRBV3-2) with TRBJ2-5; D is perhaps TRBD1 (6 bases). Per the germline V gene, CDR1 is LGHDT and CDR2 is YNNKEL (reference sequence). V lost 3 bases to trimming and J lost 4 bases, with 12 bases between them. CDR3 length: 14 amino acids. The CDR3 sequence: CASSHNQGRETQYF. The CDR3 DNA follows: TGTGCCAGCAGCCATAACCAGGGGAGAGAGACCCAGTACTTC.

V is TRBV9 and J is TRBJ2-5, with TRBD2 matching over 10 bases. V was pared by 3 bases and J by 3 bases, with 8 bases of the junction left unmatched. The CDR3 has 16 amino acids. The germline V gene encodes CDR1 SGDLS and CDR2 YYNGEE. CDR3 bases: TGTGCCAGCAGCGAGGGGCTTCTAGCGGGGGAAGAGACCCAGTACTTC. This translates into CASSEGLLAGEETQYF.

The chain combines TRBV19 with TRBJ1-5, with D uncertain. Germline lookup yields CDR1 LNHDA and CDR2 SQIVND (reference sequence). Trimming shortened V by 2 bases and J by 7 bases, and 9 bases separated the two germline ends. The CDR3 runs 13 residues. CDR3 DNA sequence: TGTGCCAGTAGTATACCTAATGGGCAGCCCCAGCATTTT. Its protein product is CASSIPNGQPQHF.

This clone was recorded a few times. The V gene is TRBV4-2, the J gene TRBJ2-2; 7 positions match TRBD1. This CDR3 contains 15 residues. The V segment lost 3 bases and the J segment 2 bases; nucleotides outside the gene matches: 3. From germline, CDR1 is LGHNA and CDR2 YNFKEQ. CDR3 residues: CASSHGTVNTGELFF. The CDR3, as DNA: TGTGCCAGCAGCCACGGGACAGTTAACACCGGGGAGCTGTTTTTT.

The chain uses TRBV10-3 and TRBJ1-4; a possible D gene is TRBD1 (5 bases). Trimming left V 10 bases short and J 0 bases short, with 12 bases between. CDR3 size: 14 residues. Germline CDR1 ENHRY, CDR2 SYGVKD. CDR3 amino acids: CATGGDATNEKLFF. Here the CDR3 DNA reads TGTGCCACCGGAGGGGATGCAACTAATGAAAAACTGTTTTTT.

DNA of the CDR3: TGCGCCAGCAGCCCGGGGATCCCTAATGAAAAACTGTTTTTT. Translation gives CASSPGIPNEKLFF. This chain uses TRBV5-1 with TRBJ1-4; D is unresolved. The germline CDR1 and CDR2 sequences are SGHRS and YFSETQ. Deletions cut 4 bases from V and 3 bases from J, with 10 bases between. The CDR3 runs to 14 residues.

CDR3 DNA sequence: TGCGCCAGCAGCCAACAGGGGGGGCATGAAAAACTGTTTTTT. This encodes CASSQQGGHEKLFF. V gene TRBV5-1 combines with J gene TRBJ1-4; 8 bases are a match to TRBD1. With V trimmed by 4 bases and J by 6 bases, 5 bases remained unmatched. From germline, CDR1 is SGHRS and CDR2 YFSETQ. The CDR3 consists of 14 residues.

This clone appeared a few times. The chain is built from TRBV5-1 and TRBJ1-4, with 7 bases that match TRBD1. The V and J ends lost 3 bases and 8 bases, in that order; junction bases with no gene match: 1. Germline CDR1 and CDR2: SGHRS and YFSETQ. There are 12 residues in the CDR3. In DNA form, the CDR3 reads TGCGCCAGCAGCTCACAGGGGGAAAAACTGTTTTTT. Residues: CASSSQGEKLFF.

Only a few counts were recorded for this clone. CDR3 sequence reads: CASITGTAHYGYTF. The CDR3 region has the DNA TGTGCCAGCATTACCGGGACAGCCCACTATGGCTACACCTTC. The V call is TRBV6-5, the J call TRBJ1-2; 7 bases fit TRBD1. The ends lost 7 bases at V and 3 bases at J; junction bases unmatched: 8. Germline assignment: CDR1 MNHEY and CDR2 SVGAGI. The CDR3 loop spans 14 amino acids.

The CDR3 DNA sequence: TGCGCCAGCAGTGGCAGGGAGCGATCCTACAATGAGCAGTTCTTC. It encodes CASSGRERSYNEQFF. The chain employs TRBV10-1 and TRBJ2-1, with D perhaps being TRBD1 or TRBD2 (5 bases each). There are 15 residues in the CDR3. V was clipped by 4 bases and J by 1 base, with 11 bases between them. In germline, CDR1 is WNHNN, CDR2 SYGVQD (reference sequence).

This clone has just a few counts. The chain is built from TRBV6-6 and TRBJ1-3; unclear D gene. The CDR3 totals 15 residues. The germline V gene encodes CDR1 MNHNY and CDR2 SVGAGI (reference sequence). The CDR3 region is CATLQAFHSGNTIYF. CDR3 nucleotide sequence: TGTGCGACCCTACAAGCCTTTCACTCTGGAAACACCATATATTTT.

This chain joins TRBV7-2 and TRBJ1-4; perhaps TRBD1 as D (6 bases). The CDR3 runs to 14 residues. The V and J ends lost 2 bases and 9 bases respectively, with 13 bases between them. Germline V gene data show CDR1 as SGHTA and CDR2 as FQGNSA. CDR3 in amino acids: CASSLYPGGQKLFF. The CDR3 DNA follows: TGTGCCAGCAGCTTATATCCCGGGGGGCAAAAACTGTTTTTT.

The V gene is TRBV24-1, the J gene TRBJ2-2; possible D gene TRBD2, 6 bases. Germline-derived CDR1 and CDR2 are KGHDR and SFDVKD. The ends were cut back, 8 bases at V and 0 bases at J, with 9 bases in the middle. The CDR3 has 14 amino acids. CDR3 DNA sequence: TGTGCCACCATGGGGGGAACGAACACCGGGGAGCTGTTTTTT. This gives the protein CATMGGTNTGELFF.

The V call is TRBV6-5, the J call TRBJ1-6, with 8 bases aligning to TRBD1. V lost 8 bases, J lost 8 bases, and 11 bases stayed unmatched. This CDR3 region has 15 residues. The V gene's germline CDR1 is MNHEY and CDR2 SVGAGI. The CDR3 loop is CASGPGGLVDSPLHF. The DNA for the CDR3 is TGTGCCAGCGGTCCAGGGGGCTTAGTGGATTCACCCCTCCACTTT.

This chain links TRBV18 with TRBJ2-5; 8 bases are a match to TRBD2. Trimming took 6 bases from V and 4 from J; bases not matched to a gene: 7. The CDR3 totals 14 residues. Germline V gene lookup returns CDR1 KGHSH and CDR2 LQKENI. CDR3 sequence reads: CASSPGLAGETQYF. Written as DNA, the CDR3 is TGTGCCAGCTCCCCTGGACTAGCAGGAGAGACCCAGTACTTC.

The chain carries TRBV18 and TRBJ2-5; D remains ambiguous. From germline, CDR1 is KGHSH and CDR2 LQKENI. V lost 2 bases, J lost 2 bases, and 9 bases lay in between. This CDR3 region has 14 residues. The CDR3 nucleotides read TGTGCCAGCTCACCAGTTCCAGCACAAGAGACCCAGTACTTC. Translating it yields CASSPVPAQETQYF.

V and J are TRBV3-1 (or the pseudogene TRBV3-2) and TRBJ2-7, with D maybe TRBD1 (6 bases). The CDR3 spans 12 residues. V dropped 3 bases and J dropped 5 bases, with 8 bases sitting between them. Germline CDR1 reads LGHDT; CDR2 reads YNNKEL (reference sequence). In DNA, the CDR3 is TGTGCCAGCAGCCAGACAGGAAACGAGCAGTACGTC. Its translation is CASSQTGNEQYV.

The CDR3 DNA sequence: TGTGCCAGCAGGAAGGGAGGGTGGGCTTCCTACGAGCAGTACGTC. This codes for CASRKGGWASYEQYV. J is TRBJ2-7 and V is TRBV6-5; 7 positions agree with TRBD2. Germline trimming cut 6 bases from V and 1 base from J; bases unmatched to any gene: 9. This CDR3 comprises 15 residues. Germline CDR1 MNHEY, CDR2 SVGAGI.

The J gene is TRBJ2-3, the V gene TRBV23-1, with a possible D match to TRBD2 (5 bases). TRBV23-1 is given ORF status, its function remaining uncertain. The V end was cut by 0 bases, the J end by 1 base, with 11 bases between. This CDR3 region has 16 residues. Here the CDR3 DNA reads TGCGCCAGCAGTCAATCTCCCCGGCGGGGCACAGATACGCAGTATTTT. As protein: CASSQSPRRGTDTQYF.

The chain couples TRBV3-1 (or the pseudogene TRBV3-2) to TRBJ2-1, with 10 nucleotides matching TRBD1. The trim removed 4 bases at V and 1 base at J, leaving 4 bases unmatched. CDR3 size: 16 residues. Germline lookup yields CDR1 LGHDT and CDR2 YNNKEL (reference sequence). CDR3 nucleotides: TGTGCCAGCAGCCGCAGGGGACAGGGGTCCTACAATGAGCAGTTCTTC. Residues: CASSRRGQGSYNEQFF.

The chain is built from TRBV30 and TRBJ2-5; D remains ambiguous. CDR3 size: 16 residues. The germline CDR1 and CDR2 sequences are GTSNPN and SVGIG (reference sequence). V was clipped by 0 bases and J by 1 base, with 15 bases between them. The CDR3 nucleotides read TGTGCCTGGAGTGTCTGGGCCCACCAACCCCAAGAGACCCAGTACTTC. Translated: CAWSVWAHQPQETQYF.

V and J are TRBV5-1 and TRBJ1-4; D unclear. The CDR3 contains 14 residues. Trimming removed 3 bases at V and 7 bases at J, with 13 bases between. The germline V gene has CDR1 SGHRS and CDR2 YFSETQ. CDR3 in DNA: TGCGCCAGCAGCTCGGACCCGACCGCTGAAAAACTGTTTTTT. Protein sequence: CASSSDPTAEKLFF. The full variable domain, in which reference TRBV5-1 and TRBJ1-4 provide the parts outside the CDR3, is KAGVTQTPRYLIKTRGQQVTLSCSPISGHRSVSWYQQTPGQGLQFLFEYFSETQRNKGNFPGRFSGRQFSNSRSEMNVSTLELGDSALYLCASSSDPTAEKLFFGSGTQLSVL.

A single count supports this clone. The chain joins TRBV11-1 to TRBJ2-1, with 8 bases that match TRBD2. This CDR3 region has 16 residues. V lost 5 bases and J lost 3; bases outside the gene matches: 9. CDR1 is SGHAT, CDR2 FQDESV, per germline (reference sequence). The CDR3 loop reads CASSSKRGPYYNEQFF. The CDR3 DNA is TGTGCCAGCAGCAGCAAGCGGGGGCCCTACTACAATGAGCAGTTCTTC.

The CDR3 reads CASSFPADNEQFF. The CDR3 region has the DNA TGCGCCAGCAGCTTTCCCGCAGACAATGAGCAGTTCTTC. The chain combines TRBV5-1 with TRBJ2-1; D is unclear. The CDR3 is made up of 13 amino acids. Trimming left V 2 bases short and J 5 bases short, with 8 bases between. Germline CDR1 and CDR2: SGHRS and YFSETQ.

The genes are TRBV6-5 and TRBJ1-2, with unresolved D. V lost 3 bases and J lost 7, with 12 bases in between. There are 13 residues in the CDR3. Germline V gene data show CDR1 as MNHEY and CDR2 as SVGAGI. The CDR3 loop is CASSYVSRGGYTF. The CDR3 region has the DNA TGTGCCAGCAGTTATGTGTCCCGGGGTGGCTACACCTTC.

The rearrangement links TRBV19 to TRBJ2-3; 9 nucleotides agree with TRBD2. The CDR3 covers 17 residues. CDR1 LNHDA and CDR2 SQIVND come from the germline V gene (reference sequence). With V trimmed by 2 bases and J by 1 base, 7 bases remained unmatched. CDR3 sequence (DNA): TGTGCCAGTAGTATAATTGGGTCTAGCGGGGGCACAGATACGCAGTATTTT. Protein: CASSIIGSSGGTDTQYF.

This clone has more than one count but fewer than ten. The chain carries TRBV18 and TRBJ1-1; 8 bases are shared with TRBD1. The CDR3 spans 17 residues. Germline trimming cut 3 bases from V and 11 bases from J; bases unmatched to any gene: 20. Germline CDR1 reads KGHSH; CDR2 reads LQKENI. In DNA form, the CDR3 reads TGTGCCAGCTCACCGAACCGAATCCGTGGACAGGGTTTGGAGGCTTTCTTT. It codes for CASSPNRIRGQGLEAFF.

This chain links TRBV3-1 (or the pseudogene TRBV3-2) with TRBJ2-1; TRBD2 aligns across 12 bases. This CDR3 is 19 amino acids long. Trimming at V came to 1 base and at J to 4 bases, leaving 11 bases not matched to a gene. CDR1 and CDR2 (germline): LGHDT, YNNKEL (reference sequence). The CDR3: CASSQVASGGGRGYNEQFF. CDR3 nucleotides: TGTGCCAGCAGCCAAGTGGCTAGCGGGGGGGGACGCGGGTACAATGAGCAGTTCTTC.